A selection of T cell receptor beta chains follows, all from one sample in a study of CD8 T cells in ankylosing spondylitis. TCRdb redid the calling of the 5' RACE reads with MiXCR, one entry per CDR3 protein. The sample lists around 210,000 distinct CDR3 sequences, roughly 8% occurring once. Sequencing was performed on blood, either unsorted or a sorted T cell fraction (not recorded which). The source is a female donor with ankylosing spondylitis or in good health (not recorded which). Each CDR3 is given without its conserved first and last residue.

j_gene | v_gene | CDR3aa
TRBJ2-1 | TRBV29-1 | SVEKTGESHEQF
TRBJ2-5 | TRBV20-1 | SARDLMKVGETQY
TRBJ2-2 | TRBV7-9 | ASSPTGFRTGELF
TRBJ1-6 | TRBV19 | ASSPPYRDNSPLH
TRBJ1-5 | TRBV6-2/TRBV6-3 | ASSLRGGWQPQH
TRBJ2-2 | TRBV4-2 | ASSQVAGGGTGELF
TRBJ1-5 | TRBV6-1 | ASRRAVNQPQH
TRBJ1-5 | TRBV10-3 | AISESNQPQH
TRBJ2-1 | TRBV6-5 | ASSSLGLAYEQF
TRBJ1-2 | TRBV20-1 | SALPEPLGGYT
TRBJ1-6 | TRBV5-1 | ASRSNQGRNSPLH
TRBJ2-5 | TRBV3-1 | ASSQGETQY
TRBJ2-7 | TRBV7-2 | ASSFTPAEGEQY
TRBJ2-2 | TRBV7-2 | ASSSQSNTGELF
TRBJ2-5 | TRBV20-1 | SARRGTGLQETQY
TRBJ2-7 | TRBV2 | ASWDFSYEQY
TRBJ2-1 | TRBV2 | ASSMGSGREQF
TRBJ1-1 | TRBV29-1 | SVEGSEKSAF
TRBJ2-2 | TRBV20-1 | SARGLKREGTGELF
TRBJ2-5 | TRBV2 | ASSGDGSWETQY
TRBJ2-1 | TRBV12-3/TRBV12-4 | ASSLAAGGRNEQF
TRBJ2-1 | TRBV4-3 | ASSLSGLVVNEQF
TRBJ2-3 | TRBV10-3 | AISESGGRDTQY
TRBJ2-7 | TRBV20-1 | SASTGSGGAYEQY
TRBJ2-5 | TRBV5-1 | ASSLGPSGRPIETQY
TRBJ2-1 | TRBV29-1 | SAPGTRVQDEQF
TRBJ2-1 | TRBV9 | ASSPRTSGSTEQF
TRBJ1-1 | TRBV12-3/TRBV12-4 | ASSLWTGHRGTEAF
TRBJ1-1 | TRBV7-9 | ASTRGQLNTEAF
TRBJ2-1 | TRBV10-2 | ASRGTSGYNEQF
TRBJ2-1 | TRBV5-6 | ASSRPLGRVREGEQF
TRBJ2-7 | TRBV20-1 | SARRRANSYEQY
TRBJ2-1 | TRBV5-1 | ASRGGVNNEQF
TRBJ2-5 | TRBV5-1 | ASSFSGQETQY
TRBJ2-1 | TRBV20-1 | SAQTSGSSYNEQF